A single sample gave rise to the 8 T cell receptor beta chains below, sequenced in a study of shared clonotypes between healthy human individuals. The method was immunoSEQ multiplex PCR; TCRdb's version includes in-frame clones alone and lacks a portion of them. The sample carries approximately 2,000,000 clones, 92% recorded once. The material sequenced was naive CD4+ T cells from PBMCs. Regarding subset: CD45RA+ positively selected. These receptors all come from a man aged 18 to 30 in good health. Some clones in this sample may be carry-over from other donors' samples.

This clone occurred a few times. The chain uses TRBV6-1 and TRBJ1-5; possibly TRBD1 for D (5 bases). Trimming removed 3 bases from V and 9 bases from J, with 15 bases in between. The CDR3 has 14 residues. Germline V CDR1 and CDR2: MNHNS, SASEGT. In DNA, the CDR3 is TGTGCCAGCAGTGAGGCCGGGGGAGGACTGCCCCAGCATTTT. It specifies CASSEAGGGLPQHF.

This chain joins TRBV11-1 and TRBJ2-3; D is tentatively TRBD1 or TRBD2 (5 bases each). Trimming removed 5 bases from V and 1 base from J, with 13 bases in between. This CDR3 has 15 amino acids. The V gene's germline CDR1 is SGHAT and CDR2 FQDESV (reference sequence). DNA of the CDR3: TGTGCCAGCAGCCGAGATCTGGGACGCACAGATACGCAGTATTTT. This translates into CASSRDLGRTDTQYF.

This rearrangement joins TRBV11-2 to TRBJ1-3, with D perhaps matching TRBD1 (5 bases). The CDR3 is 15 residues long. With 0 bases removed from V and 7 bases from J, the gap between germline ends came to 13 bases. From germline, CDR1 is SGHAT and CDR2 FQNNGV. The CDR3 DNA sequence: TGTGCCAGCAGCTTAGATCCTGGGGCTAGGAACACCATATATTTT. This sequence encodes CASSLDPGARNTIYF. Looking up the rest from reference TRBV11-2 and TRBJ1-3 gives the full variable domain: EAGVAQSPRYKIIEKRQSVAFWCNPISGHATLYWYQQILGQGPKLLIQFQNNGVVDDSQLPKDRFSAERLKGVDSTLKIQPAKLEDSAVYLCASSLDPGARNTIYFGEGSWLTVV.

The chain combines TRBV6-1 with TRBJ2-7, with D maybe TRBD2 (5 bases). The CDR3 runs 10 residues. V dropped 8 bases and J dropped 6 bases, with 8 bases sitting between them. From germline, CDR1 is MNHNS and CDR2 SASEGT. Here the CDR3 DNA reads TGTGCCAGCTCCCGGGGCGAGCAGTACTTC. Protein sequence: CASSRGEQYF.

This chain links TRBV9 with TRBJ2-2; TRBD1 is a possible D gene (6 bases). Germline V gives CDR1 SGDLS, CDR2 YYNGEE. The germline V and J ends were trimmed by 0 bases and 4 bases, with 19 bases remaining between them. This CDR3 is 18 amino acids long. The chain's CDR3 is CASSVVGGHPGSTGELFF. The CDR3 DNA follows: TGTGCCAGCAGCGTAGTTGGGGGCCATCCAGGGAGCACCGGGGAGCTGTTTTTT. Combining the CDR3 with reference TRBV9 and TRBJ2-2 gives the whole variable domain DSGVTQTPKHLITATGQRVTLRCSPRSGDLSVYWYQQSLDQGLQFLIQYYNGEERAKGNILERFSAQQFPDLHSELNLSSLELGDSALYFCASSVVGGHPGSTGELFFGEGSRLTVL.

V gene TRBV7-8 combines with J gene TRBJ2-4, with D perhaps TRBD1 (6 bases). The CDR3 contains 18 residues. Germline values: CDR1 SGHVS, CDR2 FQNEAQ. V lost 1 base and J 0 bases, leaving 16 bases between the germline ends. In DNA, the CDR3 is TGTGCCAGCAGCTTAGTCCTGGGACAAGGGTTAGCCAAAAACATTCAGTACTTC. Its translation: CASSLVLGQGLAKNIQYF.

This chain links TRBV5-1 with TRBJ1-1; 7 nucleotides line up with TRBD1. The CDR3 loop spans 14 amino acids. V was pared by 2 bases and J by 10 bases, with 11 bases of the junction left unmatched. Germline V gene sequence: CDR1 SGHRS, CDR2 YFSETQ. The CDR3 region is CASSLGRGERGAFF. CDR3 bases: TGCGCCAGCAGCTTAGGCAGGGGGGAAAGAGGAGCTTTCTTT.

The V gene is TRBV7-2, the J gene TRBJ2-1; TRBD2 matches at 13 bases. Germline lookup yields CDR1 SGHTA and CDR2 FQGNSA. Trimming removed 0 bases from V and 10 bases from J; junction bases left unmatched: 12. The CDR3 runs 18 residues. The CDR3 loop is CASSLAPGLAGEGPEQFF. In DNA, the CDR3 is TGTGCCAGCAGCTTAGCCCCTGGACTAGCGGGAGAAGGCCCCGAGCAGTTCTTC. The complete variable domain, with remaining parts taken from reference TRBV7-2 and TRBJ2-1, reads GAGVSQSPSNKVTEKGKDVELRCDPISGHTALYWYRQSLGQGLEFLIYFQGNSAPDKSGLPSDRFSAERTGGSVSTLTIQRTQQEDSAVYLCASSLAPGLAGEGPEQFFGPGTRLTVL.